This TCR beta chain was captured in a study of blood T cell repertoires in COVID-19. V was clipped by 10 bases and J by 2 bases, with 15 bases between them. The germline V gene has CDR1 MNHEY and CDR2 SMNVEV (reference sequence). The length of the CDR3 is 14 residues. The authors' processing: Amplification with reference gene primers provided the estimates of nucleated cell counts. TCRdb's table, derived via immunoSEQ multiplex PCR, lists solely in-frame clones and lacks some. That table gives V, J and clone size, and the DNA gave D and trimming. The sample contains 95,000 to 150,000 clones, around 91% of which appear only once.

The sequencing input was peripheral blood. The source is a woman aged 55-75 years with COVID-19, enrolled during active disease. The chain uses TRBV27 and TRBJ1-5, with D tentatively TRBD1 (5 bases). The CDR3 is CATMRGGGNQPQHF. CDR3 nucleotide sequence: TGTGCCACCATGAGGGGAGGGGGCAATCAGCCCCAGCATTTT.